The present T cell receptor beta chain was sequenced within a study of PD-L1 blockade in urothelial cancer. Points from the study as a whole: More expansion of tumor-associated blood clones, seen at 3 weeks, marked durable-benefit patients.

The germline CDR1 and CDR2 sequences are KGHSH and LQKENI. Trimming took off 2 bases at V and 0 bases at J, with 5 bases between the two ends. The CDR3 spans 13 residues. Time point meaning: peripheral blood 6 weeks after treatment start. Using immunoSEQ multiplex PCR, the repertoire was profiled, and TCRdb retains in-frame clones only, with some absent. The profile shows 29,000 or so clones, approximately 81% of them singletons. Regarding this clone: Its cognate antigen is unknown.

This TCR derives from a man between 65 and 79 years old with urothelial cancer. The material was PBMCs, obtained around atezolizumab (anti-PD-L1) treatment. V gene TRBV18 combines with J gene TRBJ2-7; D unresolved. The CDR3, as DNA: TGTGCCAGCTCACCAGACTCCTCCTACGAGCAGTACTTC. It translates to CASSPDSSYEQYF.